The clone carrying this TCR beta chain has only a few counts. Irradiated, violet-dye-labeled stimulator cells, about 200,000 in number, were plated with about 200,000 CFSE-labeled responder cells. The CDR3 loop spans 20 amino acids. V lost 4 bases and J lost 0; bases outside the gene matches: 12. The germline V gene encodes CDR1 KGHSH and CDR2 LQKENI. The table came from immunoSEQ multiplex PCR; TCRdb's copy has only in-frame clones and leaves some out. Of around 7,000 clones listed, roughly a third are singletons. The data originate from a study of graft-versus-host responses after intestinal transplantation. The overall study: Induction with anti-thymocyte globulin, then tacrolimus and steroids for roughly 3 years, was given to all recipients. Study-wide results and caveats: Some patients had graft-donor T cell macrochimerism. In their allografts, the ratios of graft-versus-host to host-versus-graft T cell clones were high.

This receptor was obtained from a human patient who was an organ donor for intestinal transplantation. The source material was alloreactive CD8+ T cells from a mixed lymphocyte reaction culture, sampled before transplantation. The subset: CFSE-low proliferating T cells sorted from approximately 6-day pre-transplant mixed lymphocyte reaction (GvH or HvG direction). This sequence joins TRBV18 and TRBJ2-6; 10 bases are a match to TRBD1. CDR3 protein: CASSLRDRGRPSSGANVLTF. The CDR3 coding sequence is TGTGCCAGCTCACTGCGGGACAGGGGAAGACCGAGCTCTGGGGCCAACGTCCTGACTTTC.